This is a list of T cell receptor beta chains from one sample in a study of tumor-infiltrating lymphocytes in oesophageal squamous cell carcinoma. TCRdb re-called the PCR reads through MiXCR, storing one row per CDR3 protein. This table holds 12,000 or so distinct CDR3 sequences, 55% to 70% found once. The specimen was esophageal tumor tissue. The origin of the receptors is a female donor with esophageal squamous cell carcinoma. Each CDR3 is given with its conserved first and last residue. D genes are given only for firm matches. Size is omitted from some rows. Given values are once, few, many or a class for expanded clones.

clone_size	j_call	v_call	cdr3_length	d_call	cdr3_aa	cdr3_nt
large	TRBJ2-3	TRBV7-2	13	NA	CASSATVTDTQYF	TGTGCCAGCAGCGCCACCGTCACAGATACGCAGTATTTT
many	TRBJ2-1	TRBV6-1	13	NA	CASSAQGRYEQFF	TGTGCCAGCAGCGCTCAGGGCCGTTATGAGCAGTTCTTC
once	TRBJ2-7	TRBV7-8	15	TRBD2	CASSPRREPRYEQYF	TGTGCCAGCAGCCCCCGGCGGGAGCCCCGCTACGAGCAGTACTTC
NA	TRBJ2-1	TRBV11-2	17	TRBD1	CASSFFPRQGAYNEQFF	TGTGCCAGCAGCTTCTTCCCCCGGCAGGGGGCTTACAATGAGCAGTTCTTC
many	TRBJ2-7	TRBV19	19	TRBD2	CASSIVASGRAGDTGELYF	TGTGCCAGTAGTATAGTGGCTAGCGGGAGGGCCGGGGACACCGGGGAGCTGTACTTC
NA	TRBJ2-1	TRBV7-4	15	NA	CASSYLQTKYNEQFF	TGTGCCAGCAGCTACTTACAGACGAAGTACAATGAGCAGTTCTTC
few	TRBJ2-1	TRBV7-2	12	NA	CASSWGGGSQFF	TGTGCCAGCAGTTGGGGGGGGGGCTCGCAGTTCTTC
NA	TRBJ2-5	TRBV6-8	15	TRBD1	CASSYYQGVQETQYF	TGTGCCAGCAGTTACTACCAGGGGGTCCAAGAGACCCAGTACTTC
medium-sized	TRBJ2-5	TRBV6-1	16	NA	CASTLVGGQGGETQYF	TGTGCCAGCACCCTCGTTGGGGGCCAGGGGGGAGAGACCCAGTACTTC
medium-sized	TRBJ2-3	TRBV27	14	NA	CASSLRGSTDTQYF	TGTGCCAGCAGTTTACGCGGATCCACAGATACGCAGTATTTT
few	TRBJ1-5	TRBV28	16	NA	CASSFRVDRTNQPQHF	TGTGCCAGCAGTTTCCGGGTTGACAGGACGAATCAGCCCCAGCATTTT
NA	TRBJ1-1	TRBV7-9	14	NA	CASSSPGLSTEAFF	TGTGCCAGCAGCTCGCCAGGGTTAAGCACTGAAGCTTTCTTT
NA	TRBJ2-3	TRBV6-2/TRBV6-3	16	TRBD2	CASSYSGSSGKGAQYF	TGTGCCAGCAGTTACTCGGGGTCTAGCGGGAAAGGGGCGCAGTATTTT
few	TRBJ2-7	TRBV7-2	11	NA	CASRGGYEQYF	TGTGCCAGCCGAGGCGGCTACGAGCAGTACTTC
NA	TRBJ1-6	TRBV7-2	15	NA	CASSDTTGGNSPLHF	TGTGCCAGCAGCGATACAACAGGCGGTAATTCACCCCTCCACTTT
NA	TRBJ2-3	TRBV7-3	14	NA	CASSLGGTTDTQYF	TGTGCCAGCAGCTTAGGCGGAACCACAGATACGCAGTATTTT
NA	TRBJ2-1	TRBV7-8	12	NA	CASSYTRDEQFF	TGTGCCAGCAGCTATACCCGGGATGAGCAGTTCTTC
many	TRBJ2-1	TRBV5-1	15	TRBD2	CASSSGLATYNEQFF	TGCGCCAGCAGCTCCGGACTAGCGACCTACAATGAGCAGTTCTTC
once	TRBJ2-1	TRBV6-6	14	TRBD1	CASRPTGLFNEQFF	TGTGCCAGCAGACCGACAGGGTTGTTTAATGAGCAGTTCTTC
NA	TRBJ2-3	TRBV7-3	14	NA	CASSLAGPTDTQYF	TGTGCCAGCAGCTTGGCGGGACCCACAGATACGCAGTATTTT
few	TRBJ2-7	TRBV7-9	14	TRBD1	CASSLGTGYDEQYF	TGTGCCAGCAGCTTAGGGACAGGGTACGACGAGCAGTACTTC
NA	TRBJ2-1	TRBV7-8	16	TRBD1	CASSLTGETSYNEQFF	TGTGCCAGCAGCTTAACAGGGGAGACCTCCTACAATGAGCAGTTCTTC
few	TRBJ2-1	TRBV7-8	15	NA	CASSGRGSSYNEQFF	TGTGCCAGCAGCGGCAGGGGATCCTCCTACAATGAGCAGTTCTTC
medium-sized	TRBJ2-7	TRBV6-1	13	TRBD1	CASKHGQGYEQYF	TGTGCCAGCAAGCATGGACAGGGGTACGAGCAGTACTTC
NA	TRBJ2-6	TRBV6-1	15	TRBD2	CASSESGAGANVLTF	TGTGCCAGCAGTGAGAGCGGGGCTGGGGCCAACGTCCTGACTTTC
few	TRBJ2-1	TRBV7-6	13	NA	CASSTDFYNEQFF	TGTGCTAGCAGCACAGACTTTTACAATGAGCAGTTCTTC
NA	TRBJ2-7	TRBV6-6	15	TRBD1	CASSPPGQGAFEQYF	TGTGCCAGCAGTCCCCCGGGACAGGGGGCTTTCGAGCAGTACTTC
NA	TRBJ2-7	TRBV15	16	TRBD2	CATSRDSTSRTYEQYF	TGTGCCACCAGCAGAGATTCGACTAGCCGCACCTACGAGCAGTACTTC
medium-sized	TRBJ2-6	TRBV7-7	16	NA	CASSIEQGHYGYTFGF	NA
few	TRBJ2-6	TRBV7-6	17	NA	CASSLNTPSSGANVLTF	TGTGCCAGCAGCTTAAACACCCCCAGCTCTGGGGCCAACGTCCTGACTTTC
NA	TRBJ2-1	TRBV24-1	17	TRBD1	CATSDFAGGQGVYEQFF	TGTGCCACCAGTGATTTCGCGGGGGGACAGGGGGTATATGAGCAGTTCTTC
many	TRBJ2-4	TRBV7-9	15	NA	CASSLLSNRKNIQYF	TGTGCCAGCAGCTTATTAAGTAACAGAAAAAACATTCAGTACTTC
NA	TRBJ2-7	TRBV6-5	17	TRBD1	CASSELLRTGGRYEQYF	TGTGCCAGCAGTGAACTCCTACGGACAGGGGGCAGGTACGAGCAGTACTTC
NA	TRBJ2-1	TRBV7-2	15	TRBD2	CASTWEGSSYNEQFF	TGTGCCAGCACCTGGGAGGGGAGCTCCTACAATGAGCAGTTCTTC
NA	TRBJ2-1	TRBV7-9	16	TRBD2	CASSPRTSGDYNEQFF	TGTGCCAGCAGCCCCCGGACTAGCGGGGACTACAATGAGCAGTTCTTC
NA	TRBJ2-3	TRBV7-3	14	TRBD1	CASSPGGGTDTQYF	TGTGCCAGCAGCCCAGGGGGCGGCACAGATACGCAGTATTTT
large	TRBJ2-7	TRBV7-6	15	TRBD1	CASSSGTGSSYEQYF	TGTGCCAGCAGCTCAGGGACAGGGAGCTCCTACGAGCAGTACTTC
large	TRBJ2-4	TRBV24-1	14	TRBD1	CATSDPGQGLIQYF	TGTGCCACCAGTGATCCGGGACAGGGACTCATTCAGTACTTC
NA	TRBJ2-3	TRBV7-8	11	NA	CASTLSDTQYF	TGTGCCAGCACCCTTTCAGATACGCAGTATTTT
NA	TRBJ2-2	TRBV7-8	16	NA	CASSLDSGSPTGELFF	TGTGCCAGCAGCTTAGACTCAGGGTCCCCCACCGGGGAGCTGTTTTTT
NA	TRBJ2-7	TRBV7-2	15	TRBD1	CASSLITGQAYEQYF	TGTGCCAGCAGCCTAATTACGGGACAGGCCTACGAGCAGTACTTC
medium-sized	TRBJ2-1	TRBV5-4	15	NA	CASSPVSARDNEQFF	TGTGCCAGCAGCCCCGTATCTGCGCGGGATAATGAGCAGTTCTTC
many	TRBJ1-1	TRBV7-2	13	NA	CASSWQGYTEAFF	TGTGCCAGCAGCTGGCAGGGGTACACTGAAGCTTTCTTT
NA	TRBJ2-1	TRBV6-1	13	TRBD2	CASRREGSNEQFF	TGTGCCAGCAGACGGGAGGGCAGCAATGAGCAGTTCTTC
few	TRBJ2-3	TRBV7-6	15	NA	CASSPEGDLTDTQYF	TGTGCCAGCAGCCCAGAGGGGGATTTGACAGATACGCAGTATTTT
NA	TRBJ2-1	TRBV7-2	14	NA	CASSLAAGANEQFF	TGTGCCAGCAGCTTAGCCGCGGGCGCTAATGAGCAGTTCTTC
NA	TRBJ2-1	TRBV6-1	15	NA	CASSELGGVYGEQFF	TGTGCCAGCAGTGAATTGGGGGGCGTTTACGGGGAGCAGTTCTTC
large	TRBJ2-1	TRBV12-3/TRBV12-4	14	NA	CASSTSGYYNEQFF	TGTGCCAGCAGTACGTCCGGGTACTACAATGAGCAGTTCTTC
NA	TRBJ2-1	TRBV7-2	14	TRBD2	CASSLGTTYNEQFF	TGTGCCAGCAGCTTGGGGACTACCTATAATGAGCAGTTCTTC
NA	TRBJ2-7	TRBV6-6	14	TRBD1	CASSYGTGTVEQYF	TGTGCCAGCAGTTACGGGACAGGGACGGTCGAGCAGTACTTC
NA	TRBJ2-1	TRBV7-3	15	TRBD2	CASSAPGLAGGEQFF	TGTGCCAGCAGCGCCCCGGGACTAGCGGGAGGGGAGCAGTTCTTC
once	TRBJ1-1	TRBV12-3/TRBV12-4	11	NA	CASSLEIEAFF	TGTGCCAGCAGTTTGGAAATTGAAGCTTTCTTT
many	TRBJ1-4	TRBV11-2	16	TRBD1	CASSVRDRAGIEKPFF	TGTGCCAGCAGCGTACGCGACAGGGCGGGTATTGAAAAACCGTTTTTT
NA	TRBJ2-1	TRBV10-3	15	NA	CAISESPGEQYEQFF	TGTGCCATCAGTGAGTCTCCGGGCGAGCAGTACGAGCAGTTCTTC
many	TRBJ2-3	TRBV7-3	15	NA	CASSLIGGKADTQYF	TGTGCCAGCAGCTTAATCGGCGGGAAGGCAGATACGCAGTATTTT
NA	TRBJ2-5	TRBV7-8	14	TRBD1	CASSRTGAGETQYF	TGTGCCAGCAGCCGAACAGGGGCAGGAGAGACCCAGTACTTC
NA	TRBJ2-5	TRBV7-6	15	TRBD2	CASSKTSGGPWTQYF	TGTGCCAGCAGCAAGACTAGCGGGGGGCCCTGGACCCAGTACTTC
NA	TRBJ2-3	TRBV7-3	17	TRBD2	CASSLTGTIRSTDTQYF	TGTGCCAGCAGCTTAACAGGGACTATCCGAAGCACAGATACGCAGTATTTT